This TCR beta chain was identified during a study of control samples from healthy donors and cancer patients. Assay: immunoSEQ multiplex PCR; the TCRdb copy retains only in-frame clones and omits some. The sample holds fewer than 20,000 clones, 86% seen once. CDR1 and CDR2 (germline): LGHNA, YSLEER. V lost 0 bases and J lost 5; bases outside the gene matches: 5. The CDR3 has 15 residues. The receptor was derived from a woman aged 70-85 years with colorectal cancer. The V gene is TRBV4-3, the J gene TRBJ1-2; 8 bases align to TRBD1. Sequenced: PBMCs. The CDR3 DNA reads as TGCGCCAGCAGCCAAGAGGCCAGGGGGCCATATGGCTACACCTTC. Protein sequence: CASSQEARGPYGYTF.